The present entry profiles one T cell receptor (beta chain) with its context. The antigen remains undetermined. The germline V and J ends were trimmed by 2 bases and 0 bases, with 8 bases remaining between them. The CDR3 contains 15 residues. From germline, CDR1 is SEHNR and CDR2 FQNEAQ (reference sequence). Investigators reverse transcribed all isolated RNA, so they sequenced expressed TCRB transcripts. Some 3.8 million reads, on average, came from each naive, central memory and regulatory T cell sample. Measured with immunoSEQ multiplex PCR; TCRdb has only the in-frame clones, and not every one. The sample holds nearly 700,000 clones; around an eighth are singletons and the top ten take less than 0.025%. The data stem from a study of beta chain features in type 1 diabetes. Background on the study: Regarding age, gender and cell yields, patients proved similar to healthy donors.

Study results and limitations: The naive, central memory and Treg TCRB repertoires looked more alike in patients than they did in healthy donors. When VDJ junctions were examined, type 1 diabetes patients showed fewer insertions and more deletions. Moderate yet significant TCRB CDR3 shortening was seen in Type 1 diabetes patients in all four CD4+ subsets.

This rearrangement joins TRBV7-9 to TRBJ1-3, with D unclear. The sequence came from a man younger than 35 with type 1 diabetes. The sequenced material came from naive CD4+ T cells from blood. The CDR3 DNA is TGTGCCAGCAGCTTAATGGGCAACTCTGGAAACACCATATATTTT. Its translation: CASSLMGNSGNTIYF.